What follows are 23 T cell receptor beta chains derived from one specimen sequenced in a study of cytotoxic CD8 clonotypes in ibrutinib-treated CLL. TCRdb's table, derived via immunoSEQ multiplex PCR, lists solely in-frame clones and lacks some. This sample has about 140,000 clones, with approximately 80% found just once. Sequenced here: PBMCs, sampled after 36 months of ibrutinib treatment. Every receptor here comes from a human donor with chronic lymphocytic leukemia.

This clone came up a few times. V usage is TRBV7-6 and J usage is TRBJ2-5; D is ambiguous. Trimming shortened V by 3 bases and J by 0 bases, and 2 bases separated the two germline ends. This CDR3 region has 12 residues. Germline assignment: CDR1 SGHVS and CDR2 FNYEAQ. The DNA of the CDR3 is TGTGCCAGCAGCTTCAACCAAGAGACCCAGTACTTC. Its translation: CASSFNQETQYF.

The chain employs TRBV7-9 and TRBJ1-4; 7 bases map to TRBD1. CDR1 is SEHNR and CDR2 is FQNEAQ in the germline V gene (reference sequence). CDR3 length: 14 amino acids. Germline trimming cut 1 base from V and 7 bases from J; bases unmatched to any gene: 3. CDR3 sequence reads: CASSLGYRGEKLFF. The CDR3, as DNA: TGTGCCAGCAGCTTAGGGTACAGGGGTGAAAAACTGTTTTTT. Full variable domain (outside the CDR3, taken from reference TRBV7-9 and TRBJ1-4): DTGVSQNPRHKITKRGQNVTFRCDPISEHNRLYWYRQTLGQGPEFLTYFQNEAQLEKSRLLSDRFSAERPKGSFSTLEIQRTEQGDSAMYLCASSLGYRGEKLFFGSGTQLSVL.

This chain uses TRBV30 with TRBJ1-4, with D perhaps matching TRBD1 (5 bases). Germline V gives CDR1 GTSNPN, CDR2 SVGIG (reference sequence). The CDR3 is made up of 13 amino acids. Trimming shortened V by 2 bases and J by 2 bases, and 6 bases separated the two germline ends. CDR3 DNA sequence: TGTGCCTGGAGTCGGGGGACTAATGAAAAACTGTTTTTT. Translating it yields CAWSRGTNEKLFF.

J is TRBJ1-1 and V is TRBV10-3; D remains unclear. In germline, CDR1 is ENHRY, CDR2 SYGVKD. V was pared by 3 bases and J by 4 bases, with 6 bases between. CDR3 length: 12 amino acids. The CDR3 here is CAISEGSTEAFF. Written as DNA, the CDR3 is TGTGCCATCAGTGAAGGGAGCACTGAAGCTTTCTTT.

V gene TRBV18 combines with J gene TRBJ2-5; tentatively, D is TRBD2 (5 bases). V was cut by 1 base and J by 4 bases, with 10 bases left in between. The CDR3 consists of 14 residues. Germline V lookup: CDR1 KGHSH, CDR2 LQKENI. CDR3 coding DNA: TGTGCCAGCTCACCACGGACTGCCATAGAGACCCAGTACTTC. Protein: CASSPRTAIETQYF.

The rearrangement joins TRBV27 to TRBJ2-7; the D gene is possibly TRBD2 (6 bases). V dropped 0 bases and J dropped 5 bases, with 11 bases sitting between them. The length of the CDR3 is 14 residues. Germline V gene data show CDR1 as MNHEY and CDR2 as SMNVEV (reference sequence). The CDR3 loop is CASSLSPDYDEQYF. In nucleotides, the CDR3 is TGTGCCAGCAGTTTATCCCCGGACTATGACGAGCAGTACTTC.

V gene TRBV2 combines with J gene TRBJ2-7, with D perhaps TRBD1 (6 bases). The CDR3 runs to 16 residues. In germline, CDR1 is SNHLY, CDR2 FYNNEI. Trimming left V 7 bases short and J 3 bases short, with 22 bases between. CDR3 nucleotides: TGTGCCAGCAACGGCCCCGGGACACAATTACACTACGAGCAGTACTTC. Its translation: CASNGPGTQLHYEQYF. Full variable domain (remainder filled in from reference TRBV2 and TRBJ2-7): EPEVTQTPSHQVTQMGQEVILRCVPISNHLYFYWYRQILGQKVEFLVSFYNNEISEKSEIFDDQFSVERPDGSNFTLKIRSTKLEDSAMYFCASNGPGTQLHYEQYFGPGTRLTVT.

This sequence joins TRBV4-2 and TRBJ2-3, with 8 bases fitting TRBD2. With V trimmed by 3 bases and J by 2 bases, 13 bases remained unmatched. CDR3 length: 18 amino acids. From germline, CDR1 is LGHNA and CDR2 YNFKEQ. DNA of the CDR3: TGTGCCAGCAGCCATCAGGGCGGGGGGCCCCTCAACACAGATACGCAGTATTTT. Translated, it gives CASSHQGGGPLNTDTQYF.

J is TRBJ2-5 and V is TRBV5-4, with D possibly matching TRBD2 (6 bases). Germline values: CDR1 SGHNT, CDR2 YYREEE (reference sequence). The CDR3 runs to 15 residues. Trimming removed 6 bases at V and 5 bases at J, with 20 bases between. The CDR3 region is CASTQGLGGSETQYF. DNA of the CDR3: TGTGCCAGCACCCAGGGACTTGGAGGCTCGGAGACCCAGTACTTC. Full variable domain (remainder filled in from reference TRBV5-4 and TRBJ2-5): ETGVTQSPTHLIKTRGQQVTLRCSSQSGHNTVSWYQQALGQGPQFIFQYYREEENGRGNFPPRFSGLQFPNYSSELNVNALELDDSALYLCASTQGLGGSETQYFGPGTRLLVL.

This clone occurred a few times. CDR3 region: CASTTLEGINEQYF. The CDR3 coding sequence is TGTGCCAGCACCACGTTGGAGGGAATCAACGAGCAGTACTTC. V is TRBV28 and J is TRBJ2-7; possible D gene TRBD2, 6 bases. Germline V gene data show CDR1 as MDHEN and CDR2 as SYDVKM. The V end lost 7 bases, the J end lost 5 bases, and 18 bases lay between the germline ends. The CDR3 consists of 14 residues.

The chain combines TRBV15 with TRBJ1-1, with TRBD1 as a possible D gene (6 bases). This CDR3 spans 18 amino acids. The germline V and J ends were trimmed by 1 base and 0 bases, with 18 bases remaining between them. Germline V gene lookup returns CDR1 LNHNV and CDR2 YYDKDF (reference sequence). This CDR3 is CATSRVNREISVNTEAFF. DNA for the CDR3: TGTGCCACCAGCAGAGTAAACAGGGAGATTTCGGTGAACACTGAAGCTTTCTTT.

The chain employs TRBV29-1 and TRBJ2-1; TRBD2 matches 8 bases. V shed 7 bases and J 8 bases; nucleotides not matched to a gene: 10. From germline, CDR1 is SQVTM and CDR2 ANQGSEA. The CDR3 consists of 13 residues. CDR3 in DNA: TGCAGCGGTAGCGGGAAAGCATATCATGAGCAGTTCTTC. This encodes CSGSGKAYHEQFF.

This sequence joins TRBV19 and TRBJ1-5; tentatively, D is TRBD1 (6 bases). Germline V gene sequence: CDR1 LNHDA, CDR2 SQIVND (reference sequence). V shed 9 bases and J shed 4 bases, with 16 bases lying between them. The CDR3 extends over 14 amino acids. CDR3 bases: TGTGCCAGCACCTACTCCCAGGGGAATCAGCCCCAGCATTTT. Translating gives CASTYSQGNQPQHF.

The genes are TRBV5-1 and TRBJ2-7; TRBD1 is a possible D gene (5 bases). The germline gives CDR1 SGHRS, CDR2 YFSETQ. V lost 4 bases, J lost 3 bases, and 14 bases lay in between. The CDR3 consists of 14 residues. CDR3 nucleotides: TGCGCCAGCAGCCTGACGTCAGGGTACTACGAGCAGTACTTC. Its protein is CASSLTSGYYEQYF.

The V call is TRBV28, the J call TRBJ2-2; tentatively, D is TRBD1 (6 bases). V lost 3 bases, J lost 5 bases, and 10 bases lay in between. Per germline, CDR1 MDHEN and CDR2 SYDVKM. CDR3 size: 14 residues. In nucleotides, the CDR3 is TGTGCCAGCAGTTTCGCCGGGACAACCGGGGAGCTGTTTTTT. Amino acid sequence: CASSFAGTTGELFF.

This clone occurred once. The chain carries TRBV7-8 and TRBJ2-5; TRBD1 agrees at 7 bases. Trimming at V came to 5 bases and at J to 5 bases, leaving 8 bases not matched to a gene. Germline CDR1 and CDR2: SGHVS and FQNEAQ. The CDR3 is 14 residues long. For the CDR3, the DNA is TGTGCCAGCAGCAGAGACAGGGTCTTTGAGACCCAGTACTTC. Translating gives CASSRDRVFETQYF.

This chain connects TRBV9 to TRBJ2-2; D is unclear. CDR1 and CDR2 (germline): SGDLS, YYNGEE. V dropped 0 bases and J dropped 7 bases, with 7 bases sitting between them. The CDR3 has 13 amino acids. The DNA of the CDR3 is TGTGCCAGCAGCGTAGCGCGATTCGGGGAGCTGTTTTTT. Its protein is CASSVARFGELFF.

As DNA, the CDR3 is TGTGCCGCAGCCGAAAGGGCAGGGTCGAAGACCCAGTACTTC. Its protein is CAAAERAGSKTQYF. The chain recombines TRBV19 with TRBJ2-5; a weak D match, TRBD1 (5 bases). V lost 11 bases, J lost 6 bases, and 22 bases lay in between. The CDR3 consists of 14 residues. Germline V CDR1 and CDR2: LNHDA, SQIVND (reference sequence).

Here the CDR3 reads CASSQVVLYGYTF. The CDR3 coding sequence is TGTGCCAGCAGCCAAGTGGTCTTATATGGCTACACCTTC. The chain uses TRBV14 and TRBJ1-2, with D unclear. This CDR3 is 13 amino acids long. V was trimmed by 1 base and J by 5 bases, leaving 8 bases between them. Germline values: CDR1 SGHDN, CDR2 FVKESK. Full variable domain (outside the CDR3, taken from reference TRBV14 and TRBJ1-2): EAGVTQFPSHSVIEKGQTVTLRCDPISGHDNLYWYRRVMGKEIKFLLHFVKESKQDESGMPNNRFLAERTGGTYSTLKVQPAELEDSGVYFCASSQVVLYGYTFGSGTRLTVV.

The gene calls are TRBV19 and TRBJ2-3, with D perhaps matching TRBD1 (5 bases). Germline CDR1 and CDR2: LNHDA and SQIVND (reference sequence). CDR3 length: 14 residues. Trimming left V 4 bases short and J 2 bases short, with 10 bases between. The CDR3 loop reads CASSTRQLTDTQYF. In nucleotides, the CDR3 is TGTGCCAGTAGTACCCGACAGCTCACAGATACGCAGTATTTT. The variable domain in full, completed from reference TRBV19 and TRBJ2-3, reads DGGITQSPKYLFRKEGQNVTLSCEQNLNHDAMYWYRQDPGQGLRLIYYSQIVNDFQKGDIAEGYSVSREKKESFPLTVTSAQKNPTAFYLCASSTRQLTDTQYFGPGTRLTVL.

This chain's CDR3 is CASSQVGGDHYGYTF. CDR3 bases: TGCGCCAGCAGCCAGGTAGGGGGAGATCACTATGGCTACACCTTC. The chain carries TRBV4-1 and TRBJ1-2; D may be TRBD1 (6 bases). This CDR3 comprises 15 residues. Germline loops: CDR1 MGHRA, CDR2 YSYEKL. Trimming left V 3 bases short and J 3 bases short, with 14 bases between.

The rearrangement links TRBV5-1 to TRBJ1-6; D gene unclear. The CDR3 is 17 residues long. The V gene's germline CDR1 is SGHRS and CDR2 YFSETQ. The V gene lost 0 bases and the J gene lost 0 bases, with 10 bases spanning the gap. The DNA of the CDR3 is TGCGCCAGCAGCTTGGGATCGGGGAGCTCCTATAATTCACCCCTCCACTTT. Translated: CASSLGSGSSYNSPLHF.

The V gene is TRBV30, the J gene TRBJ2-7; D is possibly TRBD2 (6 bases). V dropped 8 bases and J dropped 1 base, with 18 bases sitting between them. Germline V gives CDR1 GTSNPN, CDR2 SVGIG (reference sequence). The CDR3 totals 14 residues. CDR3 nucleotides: TGTGCCCAGGCGGGGTGGGACGCTTCCTACGAGCAGTACTTC. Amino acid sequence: CAQAGWDASYEQYF. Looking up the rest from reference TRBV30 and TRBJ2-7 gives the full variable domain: SQTIHQWPATLVQPVGSPLSLECTVEGTSNPNLYWYRQAAGRGLQLLFYSVGIGQISSEVPQNLSASRPQDRQFILSSKKLLLSDSGFYLCAQAGWDASYEQYFGPGTRLTVT.